Following are 18 T cell receptor beta chains from one sample sequenced in a study of blood T cell repertoires in COVID-19. Only in-frame clones appear in the TCRdb table, and some are missing; sequencing was by immunoSEQ multiplex PCR. The data show about 160,000 clones, around 80% seen once. The specimen sequenced was peripheral blood. Receptor source: a man aged 60 to 69 with acute or convalescent COVID-19.

The chain recombines TRBV6-2 or TRBV6-3 with TRBJ2-5, with unresolved D. Germline V CDR1 and CDR2: MNHEY, SVGEGT. V was trimmed by 4 bases and J by 5 bases, leaving 8 bases between them. This CDR3 spans 12 amino acids. This CDR3 is CASSFSSETQYF. CDR3 sequence (DNA): TGTGCCAGCAGTTTTAGCTCGGAGACCCAGTACTTC.

The V gene is TRBV4-2, the J gene TRBJ2-4; 7 bases are shared with TRBD1. With V trimmed by 0 bases and J by 1 base, 6 bases remained unmatched. The CDR3 loop spans 17 amino acids. The germline gives CDR1 LGHNA, CDR2 YNFKEQ. CDR3 loop: CASSQDLRGRAKNIQYF. The CDR3 DNA follows: TGTGCCAGCAGCCAAGATCTAAGGGGGCGGGCCAAAAACATTCAGTACTTC.

V usage is TRBV9 and J usage is TRBJ1-2, with TRBD1 matching 10 bases. The CDR3 loop spans 18 amino acids. V lost 0 bases, J lost 4 bases, and 12 bases stayed unmatched. Germline values: CDR1 SGDLS, CDR2 YYNGEE. CDR3 nucleotide sequence: TGTGCCAGCAGCGTAGGCTTACCGGGACAGGGGTATACCTATGGCTACACCTTC. It encodes CASSVGLPGQGYTYGYTF.

This rearrangement joins TRBV2 to TRBJ1-3; D is undetermined. Looked up from germline, CDR1 is SNHLY and CDR2 is FYNNEI. The length of the CDR3 is 15 residues. Trimming cost V 7 bases and J 0 bases, with 13 bases left between them. The CDR3 bases are TGTGCCAGCACGAGAGGTGGAAGCTCTGGAAACACCATATATTTT. Its translation is CASTRGGSSGNTIYF.

J is TRBJ2-2 and V is TRBV27; 9 nucleotides line up with TRBD2. Germline V lookup: CDR1 MNHEY, CDR2 SMNVEV (reference sequence). This CDR3 comprises 16 residues. V shed 2 bases, J shed 4 bases, and the junction held 5 bases outside the gene matches. The CDR3 nucleotides read TGTGCCAGCAGTTTAGGTGGCGGGGGGGTCACCGGGGAGCTGTTTTTT. It yields the protein CASSLGGGGVTGELFF.

CDR3: CASSQDINSGGQQFF. The CDR3 DNA is TGTGCCAGCAGCCAAGATATCAATAGCGGGGGGCAGCAGTTCTTC. The rearrangement joins TRBV3-1 (or the pseudogene TRBV3-2) to TRBJ2-1; 10 nucleotides line up with TRBD2. The V gene's germline CDR1 is LGHDT and CDR2 YNNKEL (reference sequence). The CDR3 is made up of 15 amino acids. Losses at the gene ends were 0 bases for V and 11 bases for J; bases not matched to a gene: 7.

The chain recombines TRBV6-6 with TRBJ1-1, with D maybe TRBD1 (6 bases). V lost 7 bases and J 1 base, leaving 10 bases between the germline ends. Germline V gene data show CDR1 as MNHNY and CDR2 as SVGAGI (reference sequence). CDR3 length: 13 amino acids. The CDR3 DNA follows: TGTGCCAGCATCCAACAGGGGAACACTGAAGCTTTCTTT. It yields the protein CASIQQGNTEAFF.

The count of this clone is one. This sequence joins TRBV5-4 and TRBJ2-3, with TRBD2 matching 11 bases. This CDR3 is built from 16 residues. V trimming: 5 bases; J trimming: 2 bases; junction bases outside the gene matches: 7. The germline V gene encodes CDR1 SGHNT and CDR2 YYREEE (reference sequence). CDR3 in amino acids: CASSYSGGGTTDTQYF. CDR3 sequence (DNA): TGTGCCAGCAGTTATAGCGGGGGGGGTACCACAGATACGCAGTATTTT. Complete variable domain (other parts from reference TRBV5-4 and TRBJ2-3): ETGVTQSPTHLIKTRGQQVTLRCSSQSGHNTVSWYQQALGQGPQFIFQYYREEENGRGNFPPRFSGLQFPNYSSELNVNALELDDSALYLCASSYSGGGTTDTQYFGPGTRLTVL.

This chain uses TRBV6-5 with TRBJ1-3, with 9 bases that match TRBD1. The J segment lost 4 bases and the V segment lost 4 bases, leaving 5 bases of the junction unmatched. The CDR3 has 15 residues. Germline CDR1 is MNHEY and CDR2 is SVGAGI. CDR3 coding DNA: TGTGCCAGCAGTTCTGCCGGGACAGGGGGAAACACCATATATTTT. Its protein product is CASSSAGTGGNTIYF.

The chain links TRBV9 to TRBJ2-2; perhaps TRBD1 as D (5 bases). V lost 0 bases and J 2 bases, leaving 11 bases between the germline ends. The CDR3 extends over 16 amino acids. Germline loops: CDR1 SGDLS, CDR2 YYNGEE. CDR3 region: CASSVGAGPNTGELFF. The DNA for the CDR3 is TGTGCCAGCAGCGTAGGGGCAGGGCCAAACACCGGGGAGCTGTTTTTT.

V and J are TRBV11-2 and TRBJ2-3; TRBD2 agrees at 15 bases. Germline-derived CDR1 and CDR2 are SGHAT and FQNNGV. J gave up 2 bases and V 1 base, and 1 base lay outside the gene matches. The CDR3 sequence is 17 residues long. The CDR3, as DNA: TGTGCCAGCAGCTTAGGGACTAGCGGGGGGGACACAGATACGCAGTATTTT. It encodes CASSLGTSGGDTDTQYF.

The CDR3 nucleotides read TGCGCCAGCAGCCAAGGGGCTGTGGGAGCGGTAGGAGCTTTCTTT. Its protein is CASSQGAVGAVGAFF. The V call is TRBV4-3, the J call TRBJ1-1, with unresolved D. The V gene lost 1 base and the J gene lost 10 bases, with 19 bases spanning the gap. Germline V gene sequence: CDR1 LGHNA, CDR2 YSLEER. This CDR3 has 15 amino acids.

This clone occurred many times. This sequence joins TRBV11-2 and TRBJ1-1; no reliable D call. Germline V CDR1 and CDR2: SGHAT, FQNNGV. The CDR3 has 16 amino acids. V was cut by 1 base and J by 0 bases, with 12 bases left in between. The DNA for the CDR3 is TGTGCCAGCAGCTTAGGAGAATGGTCGATGAACACTGAAGCTTTCTTT. This translates into CASSLGEWSMNTEAFF.

In this sample, this clone turned up a few times. The chain is built from TRBV13 and TRBJ2-7; TRBD1 is a possible D gene (5 bases). The germline CDR1 and CDR2 sequences are PRHDT and FYEKMQ (reference sequence). Between the trimmed V and J ends, which lost 5 bases and 7 bases, there was a span of 27 bases. CDR3 size: 17 residues. CDR3 coding DNA: TGTGCCAGCAGCGGCCGTGGTCTCACAGGCCTGTATGGGGAGCAGTACTTC. Translated: CASSGRGLTGLYGEQYF.

The V and J genes are TRBV30 and TRBJ2-7, with 7 bases fitting TRBD1. Trimming took 4 bases from V and 4 from J; bases not matched to a gene: 10. The germline CDR1 and CDR2 sequences are GTSNPN and SVGIG (reference sequence). The CDR3 covers 14 residues. This CDR3 is CAWNTAGDSYEQYF. The CDR3, as DNA: TGTGCCTGGAACACGGCAGGGGACAGTTACGAGCAGTACTTC.

The rearrangement links TRBV10-3 to TRBJ2-1; 9 positions agree with TRBD2. The CDR3 runs to 13 residues. The germline CDR1 and CDR2 sequences are ENHRY and SYGVKD. Losses at the gene ends were 11 bases for V and 8 bases for J; bases not matched to a gene: 10. The CDR3 DNA is TGTGCCTCTACCCGCGGGGGGGAGGATGAGCAGTTCTTC. As protein: CASTRGGEDEQFF.

This chain uses TRBV5-1 with TRBJ2-7, with 9 bases that match TRBD1. J gave up 4 bases and V 0 bases, and 5 bases lay outside the gene matches. The CDR3 spans 15 residues. The germline gives CDR1 SGHRS, CDR2 YFSETQ. The CDR3 protein is CASSLEGTGRYEQYF. The DNA of the CDR3 is TGCGCCAGCAGCTTGGAGGGGACAGGGAGATACGAGCAGTACTTC.

This rearrangement joins TRBV7-2 to TRBJ2-3, with 8 bases lining up with TRBD1. CDR1 is SGHTA and CDR2 is FQGNSA in the germline V gene. There are 15 residues in the CDR3. V dropped 2 bases and J dropped 2; count of bases not matched to a gene: 3. CDR3 sequence: CASSLRQGYTDTQYF. The CDR3 DNA reads as TGTGCCAGCAGCTTACGACAGGGGTACACAGATACGCAGTATTTT.